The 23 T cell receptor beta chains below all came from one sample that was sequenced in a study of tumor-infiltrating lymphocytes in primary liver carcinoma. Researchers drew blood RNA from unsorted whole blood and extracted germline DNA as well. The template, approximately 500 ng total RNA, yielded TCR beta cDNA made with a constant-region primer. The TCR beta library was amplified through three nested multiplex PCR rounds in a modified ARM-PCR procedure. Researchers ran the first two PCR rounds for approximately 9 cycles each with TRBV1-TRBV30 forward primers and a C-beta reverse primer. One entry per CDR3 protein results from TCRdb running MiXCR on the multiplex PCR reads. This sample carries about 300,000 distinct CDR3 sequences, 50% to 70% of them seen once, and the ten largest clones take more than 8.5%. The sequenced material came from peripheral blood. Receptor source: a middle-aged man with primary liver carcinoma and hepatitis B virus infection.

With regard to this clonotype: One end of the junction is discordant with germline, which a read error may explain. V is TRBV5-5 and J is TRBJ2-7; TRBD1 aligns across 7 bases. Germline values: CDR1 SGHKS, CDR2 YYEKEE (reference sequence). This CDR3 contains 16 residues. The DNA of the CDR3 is TGTTCCAGCAGCGAAAAACAGGGGCGATATTCCTACGAGCAGTACTTC. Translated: CSSSEKQGRYSYEQYF.

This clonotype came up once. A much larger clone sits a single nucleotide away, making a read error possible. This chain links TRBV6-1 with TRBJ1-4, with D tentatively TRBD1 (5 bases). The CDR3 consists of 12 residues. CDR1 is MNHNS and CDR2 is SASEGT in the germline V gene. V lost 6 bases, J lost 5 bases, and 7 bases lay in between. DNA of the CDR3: TGTGCCAGCAGGACAGAAAATGAAAAACTGTTTTTT. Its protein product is CASRTENEKLFF.

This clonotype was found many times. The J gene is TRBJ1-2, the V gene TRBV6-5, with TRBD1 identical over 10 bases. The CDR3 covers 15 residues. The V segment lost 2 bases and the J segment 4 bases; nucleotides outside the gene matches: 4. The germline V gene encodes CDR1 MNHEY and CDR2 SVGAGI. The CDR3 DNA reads TGTGCCAGCAGTTACAAGGGACAGGGGTCCTATGGCTACACCTTC. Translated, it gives CASSYKGQGSYGYTF.

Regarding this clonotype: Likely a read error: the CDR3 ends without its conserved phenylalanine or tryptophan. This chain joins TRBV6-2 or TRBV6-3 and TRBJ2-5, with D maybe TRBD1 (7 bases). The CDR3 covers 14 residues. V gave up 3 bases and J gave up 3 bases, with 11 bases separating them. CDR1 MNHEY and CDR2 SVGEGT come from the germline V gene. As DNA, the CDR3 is TGTGCCAGCAGTTATCAGGGGGGAGAAGAGACCCAGTACTTA. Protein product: CASSYQGGEETQYL.

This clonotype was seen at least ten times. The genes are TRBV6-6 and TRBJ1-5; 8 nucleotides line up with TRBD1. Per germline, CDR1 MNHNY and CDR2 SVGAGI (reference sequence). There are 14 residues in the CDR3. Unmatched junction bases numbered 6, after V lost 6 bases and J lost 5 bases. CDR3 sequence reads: CASRKTGADQPQHF. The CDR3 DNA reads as TGTGCCAGCAGGAAGACAGGGGCAGATCAGCCCCAGCATTTT.

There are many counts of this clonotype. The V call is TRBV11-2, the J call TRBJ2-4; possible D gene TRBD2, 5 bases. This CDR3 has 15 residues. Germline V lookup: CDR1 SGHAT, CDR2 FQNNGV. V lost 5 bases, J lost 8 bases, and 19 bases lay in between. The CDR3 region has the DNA TGTGCCAGCAGCACACTAGGACGCTCCCGGGACATTCAGTACTTC. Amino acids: CASSTLGRSRDIQYF.

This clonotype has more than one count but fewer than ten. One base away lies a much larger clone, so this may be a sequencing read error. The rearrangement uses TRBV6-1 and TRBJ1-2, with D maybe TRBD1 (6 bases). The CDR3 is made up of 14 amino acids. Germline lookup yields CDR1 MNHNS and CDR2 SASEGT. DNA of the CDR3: TGTGCCAGCAGTCCTTCGGACAGTAACTATGACTACACCTTC. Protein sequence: CASSPSDSNYDYTF.

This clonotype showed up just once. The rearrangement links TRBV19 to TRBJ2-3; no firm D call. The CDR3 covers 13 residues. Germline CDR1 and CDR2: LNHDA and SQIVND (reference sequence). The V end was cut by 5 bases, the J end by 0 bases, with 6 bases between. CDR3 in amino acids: CASSQDSTDTQYF. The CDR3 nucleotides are TGTGCCAGTAGTCAAGACAGCACAGATACGCAGTATTTT.

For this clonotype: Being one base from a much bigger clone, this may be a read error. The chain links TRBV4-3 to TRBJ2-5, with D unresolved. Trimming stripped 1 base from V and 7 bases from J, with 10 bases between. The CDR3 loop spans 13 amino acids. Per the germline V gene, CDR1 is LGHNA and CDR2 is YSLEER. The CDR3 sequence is CASSQGSGRTQYF. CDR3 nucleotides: TGCGCCAGCAGCCAAGGTAGTGGTCGGACCCAGTACTTC.

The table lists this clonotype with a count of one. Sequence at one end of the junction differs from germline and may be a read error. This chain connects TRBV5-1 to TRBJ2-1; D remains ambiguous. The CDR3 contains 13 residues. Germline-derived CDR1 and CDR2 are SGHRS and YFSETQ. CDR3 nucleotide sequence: TGCGCCAGCAGCTTGGGTCAGCACAATGATCAGTTCTTC. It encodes CASSLGQHNDQFF.

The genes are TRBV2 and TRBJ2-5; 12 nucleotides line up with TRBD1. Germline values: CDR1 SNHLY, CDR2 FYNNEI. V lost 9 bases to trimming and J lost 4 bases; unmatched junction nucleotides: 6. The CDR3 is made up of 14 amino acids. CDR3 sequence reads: CARRGTGGVETQYF. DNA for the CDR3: TGTGCCAGGCGCGGGACAGGGGGCGTAGAGACCCAGTACTTC. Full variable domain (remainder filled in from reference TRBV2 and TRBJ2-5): EPEVTQTPSHQVTQMGQEVILRCVPISNHLYFYWYRQILGQKVEFLVSFYNNEISEKSEIFDDQFSVERPDGSNFTLKIRSTKLEDSAMYFCARRGTGGVETQYFGPGTRLLVL.

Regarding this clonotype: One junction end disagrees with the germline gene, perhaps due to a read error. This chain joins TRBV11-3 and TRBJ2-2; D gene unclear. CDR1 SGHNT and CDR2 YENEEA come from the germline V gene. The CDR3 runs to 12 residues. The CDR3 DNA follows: TGTGTCAGCAGCTCTCCCACAGGGGAGCTGTTTTTT. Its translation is CVSSSPTGELFF.

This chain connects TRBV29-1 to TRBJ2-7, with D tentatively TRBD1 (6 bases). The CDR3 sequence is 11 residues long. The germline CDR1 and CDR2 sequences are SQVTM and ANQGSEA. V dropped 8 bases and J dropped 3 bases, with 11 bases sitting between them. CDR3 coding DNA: TGCAGCATTGGGACACACTACGAGCAGTACTTC. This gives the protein CSIGTHYEQYF.

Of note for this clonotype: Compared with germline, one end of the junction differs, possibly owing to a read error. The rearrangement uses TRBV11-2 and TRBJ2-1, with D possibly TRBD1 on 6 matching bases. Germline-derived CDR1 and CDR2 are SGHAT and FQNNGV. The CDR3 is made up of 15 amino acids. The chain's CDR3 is CASSSVQGSINEQFF. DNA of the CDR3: TGTGCAAGCAGCTCAGTACAGGGTTCAATCAATGAGCAGTTCTTC.

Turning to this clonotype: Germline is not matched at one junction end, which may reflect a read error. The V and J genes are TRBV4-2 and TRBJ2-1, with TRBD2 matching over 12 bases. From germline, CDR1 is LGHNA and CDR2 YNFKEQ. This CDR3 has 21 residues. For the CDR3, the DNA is TGTGCTAGCAGCCCTGTCAAGTGGACTAGCGGGACCGGGGGCCCCTACAATGGGCAGTTCTTC. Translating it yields CASSPVKWTSGTGGPYNGQFF.

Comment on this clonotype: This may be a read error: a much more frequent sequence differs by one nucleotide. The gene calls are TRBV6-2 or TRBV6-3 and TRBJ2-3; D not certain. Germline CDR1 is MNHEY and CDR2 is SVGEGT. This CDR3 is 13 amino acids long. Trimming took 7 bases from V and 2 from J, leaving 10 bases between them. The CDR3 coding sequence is TGTGCCAGCACCCTGCGAACCACAGATACGCAGTATTTT. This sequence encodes CASTLRTTDTQYF.

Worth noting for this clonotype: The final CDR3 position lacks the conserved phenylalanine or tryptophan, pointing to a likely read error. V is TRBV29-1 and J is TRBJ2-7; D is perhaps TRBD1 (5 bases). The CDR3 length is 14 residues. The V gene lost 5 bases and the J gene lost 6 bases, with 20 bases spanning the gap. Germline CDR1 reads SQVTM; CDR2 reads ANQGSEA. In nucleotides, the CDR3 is TGCAGCGTTAGTGTTCTGGGGCTGTGGGGCGAGCAGTACCTC. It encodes CSVSVLGLWGEQYL.

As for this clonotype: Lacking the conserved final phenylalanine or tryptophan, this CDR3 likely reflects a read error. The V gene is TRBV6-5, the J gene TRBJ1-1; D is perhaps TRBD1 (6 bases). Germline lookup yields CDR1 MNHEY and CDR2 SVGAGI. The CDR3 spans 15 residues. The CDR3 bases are TGCGCCAGCAGTTACGAAGGAAGAGGACAGCTGGGAGCTTTCATT. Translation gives CASSYEGRGQLGAFI.

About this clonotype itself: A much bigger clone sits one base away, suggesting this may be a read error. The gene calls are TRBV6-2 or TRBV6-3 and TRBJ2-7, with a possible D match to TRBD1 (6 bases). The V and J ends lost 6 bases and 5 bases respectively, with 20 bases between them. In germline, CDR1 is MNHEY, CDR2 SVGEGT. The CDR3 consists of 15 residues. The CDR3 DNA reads TGTGCCAGCAGGCTGACAGAGGCCAGGGGCAACGAGCAGTACTTC. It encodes CASRLTEARGNEQYF.

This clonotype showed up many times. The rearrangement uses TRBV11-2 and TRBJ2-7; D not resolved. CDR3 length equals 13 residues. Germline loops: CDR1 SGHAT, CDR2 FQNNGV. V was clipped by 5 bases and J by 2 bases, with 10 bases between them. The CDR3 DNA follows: TGTGCCAGCAGCGCAACCCTCACCTACGAGCAGTACTTC. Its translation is CASSATLTYEQYF.

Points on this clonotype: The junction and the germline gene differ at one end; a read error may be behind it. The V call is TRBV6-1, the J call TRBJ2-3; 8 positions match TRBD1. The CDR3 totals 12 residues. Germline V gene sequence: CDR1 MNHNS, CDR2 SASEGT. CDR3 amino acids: CASKSGTGTRYF. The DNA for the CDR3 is TGTGCTAGCAAATCGGGGACAGGCACGCGGTATTTT.

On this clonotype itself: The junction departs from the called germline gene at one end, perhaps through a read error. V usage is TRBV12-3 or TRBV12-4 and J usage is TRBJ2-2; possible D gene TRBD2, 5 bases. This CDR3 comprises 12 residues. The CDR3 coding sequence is TGTGCCAGCAGCCCCCTCACCGGGAAGCTGTTTTTT. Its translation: CASSPLTGKLFF.

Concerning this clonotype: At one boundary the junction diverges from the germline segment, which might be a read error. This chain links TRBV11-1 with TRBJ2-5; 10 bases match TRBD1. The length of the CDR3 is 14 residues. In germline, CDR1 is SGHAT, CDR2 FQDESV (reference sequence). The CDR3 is CAGTPGTGVETQYF. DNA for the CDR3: TGCGCCGGCACCCCCGGGACAGGGGTAGAGACCCAGTACTTT.